This TCR beta chain stems from a study of identifying expanded T cells in peripheral blood. Notes on this clone: Its target is not known.

V shed 5 bases and J shed 5 bases, with 22 bases lying between them. CDR1 and CDR2 (germline): SNHLY, FYNNEI. CDR3 length: 18 residues. Profiled with immunoSEQ multiplex PCR; TCRdb holds only in-frame clones, not every one. The table shows approximately 100,000 clones, with 70% to 90% occurring only once. Findings and caveats of the study: Over two and four weeks, about 17 and 20 clones changed, versus around 1.3 between replicates.

The TCR was taken from a person between 18 and 75 years old in good health. Sequenced sample: blood. The chain uses TRBV2 and TRBJ2-6; D is unresolved. CDR3 bases: TGTGCCAGCAGTATCCGTCCTTACCGATACAGTCGGGCCAACGTCCTGACTTTC. Protein sequence: CASSIRPYRYSRANVLTF.